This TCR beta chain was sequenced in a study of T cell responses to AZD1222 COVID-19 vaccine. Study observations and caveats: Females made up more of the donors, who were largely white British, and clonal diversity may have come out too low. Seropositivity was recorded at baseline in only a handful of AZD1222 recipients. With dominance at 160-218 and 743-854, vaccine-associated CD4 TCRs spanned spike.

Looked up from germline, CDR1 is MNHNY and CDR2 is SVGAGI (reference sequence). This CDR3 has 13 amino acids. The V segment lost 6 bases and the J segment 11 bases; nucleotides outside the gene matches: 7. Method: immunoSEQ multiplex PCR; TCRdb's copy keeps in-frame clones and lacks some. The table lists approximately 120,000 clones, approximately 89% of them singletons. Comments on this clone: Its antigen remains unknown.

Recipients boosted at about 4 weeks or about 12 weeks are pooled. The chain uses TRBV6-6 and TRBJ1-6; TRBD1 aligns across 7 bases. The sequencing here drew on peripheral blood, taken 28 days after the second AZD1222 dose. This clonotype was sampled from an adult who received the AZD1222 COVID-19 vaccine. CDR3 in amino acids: CASRGDRSAPLHF. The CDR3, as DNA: TGTGCCAGCAGGGGGGACAGAAGCGCACCCCTCCACTTT.